The rows below give T cell receptor beta chains drawn from one sample of a study of T cells in Graves' hyperthyroidism and ophthalmopathy. In TCRdb, the multiplex PCR reads were re-called with MiXCR into one record per CDR3 protein. In the table there are approximately 640,000 distinct CDR3 sequences, roughly 45% of which are singletons. Material: peripheral blood or thyroid tissue (not recorded which). The source is an adult man with Graves' disease, either hyperthyroidism or ophthalmopathy (not recorded which). Each CDR3 is given with its conserved first and last residue. A D gene is named only where the DNA matches it firmly. Clone size is given for some rows only: seen once, a few or many times, or a class if the clone is expanded.

d_gene	v_gene	j_gene	abundance	CDR3nt	CDR3aa
TRBD1	TRBV19	TRBJ1-2	-	TGTGCCTGGAGTGTATTAAGACAGGGGGCTCAAGGCTACACCTTC	CAWSVLRQGAQGYTF
-	TRBV2	TRBJ2-5	many	TGTGCCAGCAGGGAGGACAGCTACCAAGAGACCCAGTACTTC	CASREDSYQETQYF
-	TRBV20-1	TRBJ1-3	-	TGCAGTGCCCGGGGACCGATCTTCTCAGGAAACACCATATATTTT	CSARGPIFSGNTIYF
-	TRBV20-1	TRBJ2-7	-	TGCAGTGCTAAAGAGGACCTTTCCTACGAGCAGTACTTC	CSAKEDLSYEQYF
-	TRBV6-5	TRBJ2-7	many	TGTGCCAGCAGTTACGATGGGACCTACGAGCAGTACTTC	CASSYDGTYEQYF
-	TRBV10-3	TRBJ1-6	-	TGTGCCATCAGTGGGATAGACAGGTACCTCCATTTAAGCTCCTATAATTCACCCCTCCACTTT	CAISGIDRYLHLSSYNSPLHF
-	TRBV2	TRBJ1-5	many	TGTGCCAGCAGTGAGGGGCCGAACCTCGGGCAGCCCCAGCATTTT	CASSEGPNLGQPQHF
TRBD2	TRBV7-9	TRBJ2-7	few	TGTGCCAGCAGCTTGGGGGGGAGTGAACCCTACGAGCAGTACTTC	CASSLGGSEPYEQYF
-	TRBV19	TRBJ1-5	-	TGTGCCAGTAGTATGCTGGGGAAGCCCCAGCATTTT	CASSMLGKPQHF
-	TRBV19	TRBJ1-2	-	TGTGCCAGTAGTATAGGAATCAGGGGAAGTACTAACTATGGCTACACCTTC	CASSIGIRGSTNYGYTF
-	TRBV20-1	TRBJ2-7	few	TGCAGTGCTAGACTGGACCTGACTACCTACGAGCAGTACTTC	CSARLDLTTYEQYF
-	TRBV2	TRBJ1-5	-	TGTGCCAGCAGTGAAGCAGTGCAGGGAAGATGGGAGCCCCAGCATTTT	CASSEAVQGRWEPQHF
TRBD1	TRBV20-1	TRBJ1-6	-	TGCAGTGCTAGGGGACTAGCGGGACAGGGCCATAATTCACCCCTCCACTTT	CSARGLAGQGHNSPLHF
-	TRBV29-1	TRBJ2-2	many	TGCAGCGTTGCGGGGGCCAACTCGAACACCGGGGAGCTGTTTTTT	CSVAGANSNTGELFF
-	TRBV5-4	TRBJ1-4	once	TGTGCCAGCAGACGAGATCCCACAACTAATGAAAAACTGTTTTTT	CASRRDPTTNEKLFF
-	TRBV19	TRBJ1-2	once	TGTGCCAGTAGTATAGGGGGCGATAACTATGGCTACACCTTC	CASSIGGDNYGYTF
TRBD1	TRBV7-2	TRBJ1-5	few	TGTGCCAGCAGCTCATCAGGGGGGGCAGGTGGTCAGCCCCAGCATTTT	CASSSSGGAGGQPQHF
TRBD2	TRBV9	TRBJ2-7	-	TGTGCCAGCAGCCATGGTGGGACTAGCGGGAGGTCCTACGAGCAGTACTTC	CASSHGGTSGRSYEQYF
TRBD1	TRBV11-2	TRBJ2-2	-	TGTGCTAGTTCACAGGGGGCCGACACCGGGGAGCTGTTTTTT	CASSQGADTGELFF
TRBD1	TRBV20-1	TRBJ1-4	many	TGCAGTGCGAGACTGACAGGGGGAGAAAAACTGTTTTTT	CSARLTGGEKLFF
-	TRBV15	TRBJ1-4	-	TGTGCCACCAGCAGATCCTTGGAGGGTGAAAAACTGTTTTTT	CATSRSLEGEKLFF
-	TRBV10-2	TRBJ2-7	-	TGCGCCAGCAGTGAGTCTAGAGATCGGGCGGCGGGACCCCGTAACGAGCAGTACTTC	CASSESRDRAAGPRNEQYF
-	TRBV15	TRBJ1-1	-	TGTGCCACCAGCAGGTTTGGGTCGGGCGAAGCTTTCTTT	CATSRFGSGEAFF
TRBD1	TRBV7-3	TRBJ1-1	-	TGTGCCAGCAGCTTAAGTTTCACAGGGGAACTCCCTGAAGCTTTCTTT	CASSLSFTGELPEAFF
-	TRBV10-3	TRBJ1-1	-	TGTGCCAGCAGTGAAGCTCTATTAGTGAACACTGAAGCTTTCTTT	CASSEALLVNTEAFF
-	TRBV5-1	TRBJ2-7	-	TGCGCCAGCAGCTTGGGCAGCCGGCCCTCCTACGAGCAGTACTTC	CASSLGSRPSYEQYF
-	TRBV15	TRBJ1-2	many	TGTGCCACCAGCAGACGGGACGGCTACTATGGCTACACCTTC	CATSRRDGYYGYTF
TRBD1	TRBV12-3/TRBV12-4	TRBJ1-1	-	TGTGCCAGCAGTTTGGACAGGGGGACCCCTGAAGCTTTCTTT	CASSLDRGTPEAFF
-	TRBV13	TRBJ2-7	few	TGTGCCAGCAGCTCAGGGTCCCGGGAGCAGTACTTC	CASSSGSREQYF
-	TRBV19	TRBJ1-3	many	TGTGCCAGTAGTATTCAACGGGGAAACACCATATATTTT	CASSIQRGNTIYF
-	TRBV7-7	TRBJ1-5	-	TGCGCCAGCAGCCAAGTTCCCTCCAGGGGACCGGGTCAGCCCCAGCATTTT	CASSQVPSRGPGQPQHF
-	TRBV7-9	TRBJ1-2	-	TGTGCCAGCAGCTGGGAGACCCTCGTATCTTCTAACTATGGCTACACCTTC	CASSWETLVSSNYGYTF
-	TRBV19	TRBJ1-2	few	TGTGCCAGTAGTATTCCGACGGTCTATGGCTACACCTTC	CASSIPTVYGYTF
TRBD1	TRBV20-1	TRBJ1-2	few	TGCAGTGCCGGGACAGGGCGTAACTATGGCTACACCTTC	CSAGTGRNYGYTF
TRBD1	TRBV9	TRBJ1-1	many	TGTGCCAGCAGCGTAGTGGCAGGGGGCGCGGGCACTGAAGCTTTCTTT	CASSVVAGGAGTEAFF
-	TRBV7-9	TRBJ1-2	many	TGTGCCAGCAGCTCACGGATGGGTGGCTACACCTTC	CASSSRMGGYTF
-	TRBV10-3	TRBJ1-6	-	TGTGCCATCAGTGACAGTACAGCTGCCAGCTCCTATAATTCACCCCTCCACTTT	CAISDSTAASSYNSPLHF
-	TRBV19	TRBJ1-4	-	TGTGCCAGTAGCACAGGCACAACTAATGAAAAACTGTTTTTT	CASSTGTTNEKLFF
TRBD1	TRBV10-3	TRBJ1-6	many	TGTGCCATCAGACCCTCCGGGACAGGGCGTAATTCACCCCTCCACTTT	CAIRPSGTGRNSPLHF
-	TRBV11-2	TRBJ1-1	-	TGTGCCAGCAGATTAGACAGAGACTCCACTGAAGCTTTCTTT	CASRLDRDSTEAFF
-	TRBV7-9	TRBJ2-7	few	TGTGCCAGCAGCTTAGTTGCGGAAATCCCCTACGAGCAGTACTTC	CASSLVAEIPYEQYF
TRBD1	TRBV6-5	TRBJ2-7	-	TGTGCCAGCAGTTCAGGGGGATACCTCACCTACGAGCAGTACTTC	CASSSGGYLTYEQYF